The 24 T cell receptor beta chains below were found in one sample sequenced in a study of shared T cell receptors in the human thymus. The method was immunoSEQ multiplex PCR; TCRdb's version includes in-frame clones alone and lacks a portion of them. Of roughly 710,000 clones listed, 80% to 90% are singletons. In addition, the sample was reused for a study of human thymus T cells.

The sequenced material came from thymocytes. The receptor set was obtained from a girl in the first two years of life with a congenital heart defect.

V and J are TRBV11-2 and TRBJ1-6; maybe TRBD1 (6 bases). V gave up 5 bases and J gave up 4 bases, with 12 bases separating them. The CDR3 has 15 residues. Germline V gene lookup returns CDR1 SGHAT and CDR2 FQNNGV. The CDR3 loop reads CASSAHREYNSPLHF. CDR3 coding DNA: TGTGCCAGCAGCGCCCACAGGGAGTATAATTCACCCCTCCACTTT. Using reference TRBV11-2 and TRBJ1-6 for the parts outside the CDR3, the full variable domain is EAGVAQSPRYKIIEKRQSVAFWCNPISGHATLYWYQQILGQGPKLLIQFQNNGVVDDSQLPKDRFSAERLKGVDSTLKIQPAKLEDSAVYLCASSAHREYNSPLHFGNGTRLTVT.

J is TRBJ2-7 and V is TRBV6-1; 10 nucleotides line up with TRBD1. J lost 9 bases, V lost 3 bases, and 8 bases had no gene match. CDR3 length: 14 residues. Germline lookup yields CDR1 MNHNS and CDR2 SASEGT. CDR3 sequence: CASSDWDRGVRQYF. The CDR3 coding sequence is TGTGCCAGCAGTGATTGGGACAGGGGAGTTCGGCAGTACTTC.

The CDR3 reads CASSMRDRGRTEAFF. Written as DNA, the CDR3 is TGTGCCAGTAGTATGCGGGACAGGGGGCGGACTGAAGCTTTCTTT. The V call is TRBV19, the J call TRBJ1-1; 12 bases map to TRBD1. CDR3 length equals 15 residues. Germline lookup yields CDR1 LNHDA and CDR2 SQIVND (reference sequence). The V gene end was trimmed by 3 bases and the J gene end by 5 bases; junction bases not matched to a gene: 4.

V usage is TRBV20-1 and J usage is TRBJ1-2, with D unclear. The CDR3 totals 10 residues. Trimming cost V 8 bases and J 7 bases, with 11 bases left between them. The germline V gene encodes CDR1 DFQATT and CDR2 SNEGSKA (reference sequence). This chain's CDR3 is CSRRNGGYTF. In DNA, the CDR3 is TGCAGTCGGAGGAATGGTGGCTACACCTTC.

The CDR3 coding sequence is TGTGCCAGTAGTATCAATGGGCAGGGCACAGATACGCAGTATTTT. This translates into CASSINGQGTDTQYF. The V call is TRBV19, the J call TRBJ2-3, with D unresolved. The V end was cut by 3 bases, the J end by 1 base, with 11 bases between. Per germline, CDR1 LNHDA and CDR2 SQIVND (reference sequence). This CDR3 region has 15 residues. Variable domain in full (rest from reference TRBV19 and TRBJ2-3): DGGITQSPKYLFRKEGQNVTLSCEQNLNHDAMYWYRQDPGQGLRLIYYSQIVNDFQKGDIAEGYSVSREKKESFPLTVTSAQKNPTAFYLCASSINGQGTDTQYFGPGTRLTVL.

V usage is TRBV6-8 and J usage is TRBJ2-7; no firm D call. Germline V CDR1 and CDR2: MNHGY, SAAAGT. There are 15 residues in the CDR3. The V and J ends lost 6 bases and 1 base respectively, with 16 bases between them. As DNA, the CDR3 is TGTGCCAGCAGCCGCAAGATTAACAAATCCTACGAGCAGTACTTC. Translating gives CASSRKINKSYEQYF.

This clone was seen only once. This chain joins TRBV28 and TRBJ2-2, with D possibly matching TRBD1 (6 bases). Germline V gene lookup returns CDR1 MDHEN and CDR2 SYDVKM. There are 19 residues in the CDR3. V shed 8 bases and J shed 3 bases, with 28 bases lying between them. CDR3 residues: CASSPNRGGRQDHTGELFF. Written as DNA, the CDR3 is TGTGCCAGCTCCCCAAACCGAGGGGGTAGGCAAGATCACACCGGGGAGCTGTTTTTT.

Of note for this clone: The same CDR3 arises from other DNA sequences in this sample as well. The rearrangement joins TRBV6-5 to TRBJ1-1, with D possibly matching TRBD1 (6 bases). Germline CDR1 and CDR2: MNHEY and SVGAGI. Deletions cut 10 bases from V and 0 bases from J, with 18 bases between. The CDR3 runs 15 residues. The CDR3: CATRESDSLNTEAFF. The CDR3 DNA sequence: TGTGCCACCAGGGAGTCGGACAGCTTGAACACTGAAGCTTTCTTT.

The CDR3 nucleotides are TGTGCCAGCGAATTTGGGGGAAACAGGGGCCAGAACACTGAAGCTTTCTTT. Translation gives CASEFGGNRGQNTEAFF. This rearrangement joins TRBV5-6 to TRBJ1-1, with TRBD1 matching 7 bases. Germline-derived CDR1 and CDR2 are SGHDT and YYEEEE. The CDR3 runs to 17 residues. The trim removed 7 bases at V and 1 base at J, leaving 16 bases unmatched.

This rearrangement joins TRBV2 to TRBJ1-5; 7 positions agree with TRBD1. This CDR3 spans 13 amino acids. V shed 1 base and J 7 bases; nucleotides not matched to a gene: 1. The V gene's germline CDR1 is SNHLY and CDR2 FYNNEI. CDR3 bases: TGTGCCAGCAGTGAAGACAGGGGCCAGCCCCAGCATTTT. Amino acid sequence: CASSEDRGQPQHF. Supplemented by reference TRBV2 and TRBJ1-5, the full variable domain reads EPEVTQTPSHQVTQMGQEVILRCVPISNHLYFYWYRQILGQKVEFLVSFYNNEISEKSEIFDDQFSVERPDGSNFTLKIRSTKLEDSAMYFCASSEDRGQPQHFGDGTRLSIL.

This clone showed up just once. The CDR3 loop reads CASREGANEKLFF. The DNA for the CDR3 is TGCGCCAGCCGGGAGGGAGCTAATGAAAAACTGTTTTTT. V usage is TRBV5-1 and J usage is TRBJ1-4; D ambiguous. CDR1 and CDR2 (germline): SGHRS, YFSETQ. Trimming cost V 7 bases and J 3 bases, with 10 bases left between them. This CDR3 is 13 amino acids long.

The chain uses TRBV10-3 and TRBJ1-1, with 11 bases matching TRBD1. J was trimmed by 0 bases and V by 3 bases; bases with no gene match: 6. CDR1 is ENHRY, CDR2 SYGVKD, per germline. This CDR3 comprises 17 residues. The CDR3: CAISELDRGRMNTEAFF. As DNA, the CDR3 is TGTGCCATCAGTGAATTGGACAGGGGGCGGATGAACACTGAAGCTTTCTTT.

The chain recombines TRBV5-1 with TRBJ2-2; possibly TRBD2 for D (6 bases). The CDR3 is made up of 15 amino acids. Germline loops: CDR1 SGHRS, CDR2 YFSETQ. V lost 3 bases to trimming and J lost 2 bases, with 11 bases between them. The CDR3 region has the DNA TGCGCCAGCAGCTGGGGGGTAGGAAACACCGGGGAGCTGTTTTTT. This encodes CASSWGVGNTGELFF.

J is TRBJ1-1 and V is TRBV4-1; 8 bases map to TRBD1. Germline-derived CDR1 and CDR2 are MGHRA and YSYEKL. The CDR3 runs 13 residues. Trimming at V came to 4 bases and at J to 8 bases, leaving 6 bases not matched to a gene. CDR3 sequence reads: CASSLWTGSEAFF. For the CDR3, the DNA is TGCGCCAGCAGCCTGTGGACAGGGAGCGAAGCTTTCTTT.

The J gene is TRBJ1-4, the V gene TRBV29-1; D unresolved. The CDR3 is made up of 14 amino acids. V lost 7 bases to trimming and J lost 0 bases, with 12 bases between them. Germline V gene lookup returns CDR1 SQVTM and CDR2 ANQGSEA. CDR3 loop: CSAATFATNEKLFF. CDR3 in DNA: TGCAGCGCCGCAACATTCGCAACTAATGAAAAACTGTTTTTT.

The chain employs TRBV5-1 and TRBJ2-5; possible D gene TRBD1, 5 bases. V lost 7 bases and J 0 bases, leaving 16 bases between the germline ends. Germline V gene lookup returns CDR1 SGHRS and CDR2 YFSETQ. The CDR3 runs 15 residues. CDR3 in amino acids: CASCDTRGHQETQYF. DNA for the CDR3: TGCGCCAGCTGTGACACAAGGGGCCACCAAGAGACCCAGTACTTC.

The rearrangement uses TRBV28 and TRBJ2-7; TRBD1 agrees at 8 bases. CDR3 size: 18 residues. CDR1 and CDR2 (germline): MDHEN, SYDVKM. Trimming cost V 4 bases and J 5 bases; bases outside gene matches: 19. CDR3: CASSSHRTGWIPTDEQYF. The CDR3 coding sequence is TGTGCCAGCAGTTCCCATAGGACAGGGTGGATTCCCACCGACGAGCAGTACTTC.

This chain links TRBV7-9 with TRBJ2-3; 13 bases agree with TRBD2. Germline V CDR1 and CDR2: SEHNR, FQNEAQ (reference sequence). V lost 3 bases, J lost 7 bases, and 7 bases stayed unmatched. The CDR3 sequence is 16 residues long. The CDR3 reads CASSFGLAGDLYTQYF. As DNA, the CDR3 is TGTGCCAGCAGCTTTGGACTAGCGGGGGACCTATATACGCAGTATTTT.

The chain has TRBV30 and TRBJ1-1, with TRBD1 identical over 8 bases. J lost 5 bases, V lost 1 base, and 9 bases had no gene match. The CDR3 totals 15 residues. Germline V gives CDR1 GTSNPN, CDR2 SVGIG (reference sequence). CDR3 in DNA: TGTGCCTGGAGTGGAACCGGACAGGGAGGGACTGAAGCTTTCTTT. Translating gives CAWSGTGQGGTEAFF.

This chain uses TRBV13 with TRBJ1-2; the match to TRBD1 covers 8 bases. This CDR3 region has 13 residues. Germline CDR1 PRHDT, CDR2 FYEKMQ (reference sequence). The junction had 8 bases not matched to a gene; V was cut back by 0 bases and J by 14 bases. CDR3 protein: CASSLGGSDRETF. As DNA, the CDR3 is TGTGCCAGCAGCTTAGGGGGGTCGGACAGGGAAACCTTC.

This clone was observed once. The rearrangement uses TRBV7-3 and TRBJ2-3; 12 bases match TRBD2. Trimming removed 0 bases from V and 3 bases from J; junction bases left unmatched: 7. The germline CDR1 and CDR2 sequences are SGHTA and FQGTGA. The CDR3 contains 18 residues. The CDR3, as DNA: TGTGCCAGCAGCTTAACGCGCCCTCTAGCGGGGGGGACAGATACGCAGTATTTT. This sequence encodes CASSLTRPLAGGTDTQYF.

The chain links TRBV15 to TRBJ2-7; tentatively, D is TRBD1 (6 bases). The CDR3 has 16 amino acids. The germline CDR1 and CDR2 sequences are LNHNV and YYDKDF (reference sequence). V shed 6 bases and J shed 1 base, with 19 bases lying between them. The CDR3 spells CATRSWTLRGSYEQYF. CDR3 DNA sequence: TGTGCCACCAGAAGCTGGACTCTAAGGGGGTCCTACGAGCAGTACTTC.

The chain uses TRBV5-1 and TRBJ2-1, with a weak D call TRBD2 (6 bases). The germline V gene encodes CDR1 SGHRS and CDR2 YFSETQ. The CDR3 sequence is 14 residues long. Trimming stripped 1 base from V and 5 bases from J, with 10 bases between. The CDR3 DNA sequence: TGCGCCAGCAGCTTGATGGGACTCCACAATGAGCAGTTCTTC. This encodes CASSLMGLHNEQFF.

This rearrangement joins TRBV6-6 to TRBJ1-5; 10 nucleotides line up with TRBD1. V was pared by 5 bases and J by 2 bases, with 6 bases of the junction left unmatched. Germline lookup yields CDR1 MNHNY and CDR2 SVGAGI (reference sequence). The CDR3 spans 16 residues. The CDR3 loop is CASSTTGGLGNQPQHF. CDR3 coding DNA: TGTGCCAGCAGTACGACAGGGGGCCTCGGCAATCAGCCCCAGCATTTT.